Listed below are T cell receptor beta chains from one sample, sequenced in a study of PD-1 blockade in classical Hodgkin lymphoma. Sequencing was performed with immunoSEQ multiplex PCR; in TCRdb, only in-frame clones are kept and a portion is missing. The sample has roughly 40,000 clones; around three fifths are singletons. The specimen comprised peripheral blood mononuclear cells (PBMCs), sampled before the fourth cycle of nivolumab. The receptors come from a human donor with classical Hodgkin lymphoma. Both conserved end residues are part of each CDR3. A D gene is named only where the DNA matches it firmly. Size is stated for part of the rows, as once, few or many counts, or as a class when the clone is expanded.

size	D	V	J	CDR3	DNA
NA	NA	TRBV11-3	TRBJ2-5	CASSSRGGETQYF	TGTGCCAGCAGCTCAAGAGGTGGGGAGACCCAGTACTTC
NA	NA	TRBV28	TRBJ2-3	CASSSQMEGGHFTQYF	TGTGCCAGCAGTTCCCAGATGGAGGGAGGACACTTTACGCAGTATTTT
NA	NA	TRBV6-5	TRBJ2-5	CASSYAETQYF	TGTGCCAGCAGTTACGCGGAGACCCAGTACTTC
NA	NA	TRBV20-1	TRBJ2-5	CSDEYQETQYF	TGCAGTGACGAGTACCAAGAGACCCAGTACTTC
once	TRBD1	TRBV6-1	TRBJ1-1	CASSAARGRNTEAFF	TGTGCCAGCAGTGCGGCCAGGGGGCGGAACACTGAAGCTTTCTTT
NA	TRBD1	TRBV6-1	TRBJ1-5	CASSGTGGRNQPQHF	TGTGCCAGCAGTGGCACAGGGGGCCGCAATCAGCCCCAGCATTTT
few	NA	TRBV10-3	TRBJ1-2	CAISEKRDYGYTF	TGTGCCATCAGTGAGAAGAGGGACTATGGCTACACCTTC
NA	TRBD1	TRBV30	TRBJ2-7	CAWSLGTGGYEQYF	TGTGCCTGGAGTTTAGGGACAGGGGGCTACGAGCAGTACTTC
medium-sized	NA	TRBV6-5	TRBJ1-2	CASSRIWQGLEGYTF	TGTGCCAGCAGTAGGATTTGGCAGGGCCTAGAGGGCTACACCTTC
few	TRBD1	TRBV9	TRBJ2-2	CASSVDLGQGGTGELFF	TGTGCCAGCAGCGTTGACTTGGGACAGGGTGGCACCGGGGAGCTGTTTTTT
NA	NA	TRBV7-9	TRBJ1-1	CASSLSQANTEAFF	TGTGCCAGCAGCTTATCTCAGGCGAACACTGAAGCTTTCTTT
NA	NA	TRBV13	TRBJ2-7	CASSFTGKTYEQYF	TGTGCCAGCAGCTTCACGGGAAAAACCTACGAGCAGTACTTC
NA	NA	TRBV6-6	TRBJ2-3	CASTGQKGKDTQYF	TGTGCCAGCACCGGACAGAAGGGTAAAGATACGCAGTATTTT
NA	NA	TRBV19	TRBJ2-1	CASSIGALGYNEQFF	TGTGCCAGTAGTATAGGGGCTCTGGGTTACAATGAGCAGTTCTTC
once	TRBD2	TRBV5-6	TRBJ2-5	CASSLLDPGGPEETQYF	TGTGCCAGCAGCTTGTTAGATCCGGGAGGGCCTGAGGAGACCCAGTACTTC
NA	TRBD1	TRBV27	TRBJ2-1	CASSLGTGDNEQFF	TGTGCCAGCAGTTTAGGGACAGGGGACAATGAGCAGTTCTTC
NA	NA	TRBV2	TRBJ2-5	CASSPQGRETQYF	TGTGCCAGCAGTCCACAGGGAAGGGAGACCCAGTACTTC
NA	NA	TRBV28	TRBJ1-1	CASSLAQRTEAFF	TGTGCCAGCAGCTTGGCCCAACGTACTGAAGCTTTCTTT
few	NA	TRBV30	TRBJ1-1	CAWSSEGRNTEAFF	TGTGCCTGGAGTTCGGAGGGAAGGAACACTGAAGCTTTCTTT
NA	NA	TRBV6-5	TRBJ1-2	CASSYTNYGYTF	TGTGCCAGCAGTTACACTAACTATGGCTACACCTTC
NA	TRBD1	TRBV10-2	TRBJ1-5	CASSRQGDEDNQPQHF	TGCGCCAGCAGTAGACAGGGGGATGAAGACAATCAGCCCCAGCATTTT
NA	NA	TRBV28	TRBJ1-2	CASRARVYDGYTF	TGTGCCAGCAGGGCCAGGGTATACGATGGCTACACCTTC
NA	NA	TRBV5-4	TRBJ2-7	CASSIGAYEQYF	TGTGCCAGCAGCATAGGAGCCTACGAGCAGTACTTC
NA	TRBD1	TRBV28	TRBJ2-1	CASSLGTGTYNEQFF	TGTGCCAGCAGTTTAGGGACAGGCACCTACAATGAGCAGTTCTTC
NA	TRBD2	TRBV5-1	TRBJ2-2	CASSSGGSELFF	TGCGCCAGCAGTAGCGGGGGGTCGGAGCTGTTTTTT
NA	TRBD2	TRBV7-8	TRBJ2-1	CASSPQGGLAGAYNEQFF	TGTGCCAGCAGCCCTCAAGGGGGACTAGCGGGGGCCTACAATGAGCAGTTCTTC
NA	NA	TRBV7-2	TRBJ1-2	CASSLGGRGDYGYTF	TGTGCCAGCAGCTTAGGGGGCAGGGGCGACTATGGCTACACCTTC
NA	TRBD1	TRBV25-1	TRBJ2-5	CASSDPRGQASVGTQYF	TGTGCCAGCAGTGACCCGCGGGGACAGGCCTCCGTGGGGACCCAGTACTTC
NA	TRBD1	TRBV19	TRBJ1-6	CASDRGGYNSPLHF	TGTGCCAGCGACAGGGGAGGCTATAATTCACCCCTCCACTTT
NA	NA	TRBV5-1	TRBJ1-3	CASSMDGVSGNTIYF	TGCGCCAGCAGCATGGACGGGGTCTCTGGAAACACCATATATTTT
NA	NA	TRBV5-4	TRBJ1-2	CASSFDFRNDYGYTF	TGTGCCAGCAGCTTTGACTTCAGGAATGACTATGGCTACACCTTC
NA	TRBD2	TRBV9	TRBJ2-1	CASSDTGTSGDNEQFF	TGTGCCAGCAGCGACACCGGGACTAGCGGGGATAATGAGCAGTTCTTC
NA	TRBD2	TRBV30	TRBJ2-5	CAWTLGGGETQYF	TGTGCCTGGACCCTTGGGGGGGGAGAGACCCAGTACTTC
NA	TRBD1	TRBV19	TRBJ2-5	CASSTPTGPETQYF	TGTGCCAGTAGTACACCGACAGGGCCAGAGACCCAGTACTTC
NA	NA	TRBV19	TRBJ2-1	CASSKILARAFGEQFF	TGTGCCAGTAGTAAGATTCTAGCGCGCGCATTTGGTGAGCAGTTCTTC
NA	NA	TRBV6-1	TRBJ1-1	CASSEIAVGNTEAFF	TGTGCCAGCAGTGAAATCGCGGTGGGGAACACTGAAGCTTTCTTT
NA	TRBD2	TRBV7-2	TRBJ2-5	CASSLGSSGGRETQYF	TGTGCCAGCAGCTTAGGTTCTAGCGGGGGGCGGGAGACCCAGTACTTC
once	NA	TRBV2	TRBJ2-5	CASSETPTQYF	TGTGCCAGCAGTGAAACCCCTACCCAGTACTTC
NA	NA	TRBV11-3	TRBJ2-7	CASSPQGSDEQYF	TGTGCCAGCAGCCCCCAGGGTTCCGACGAGCAGTACTTC
few	NA	TRBV10-2	TRBJ2-7	CASSGAGSSYEQYF	TGCGCCAGCAGCGGGGCGGGGTCGTCCTACGAGCAGTACTTC
few	NA	TRBV7-2	TRBJ2-6	CASSLEAGRSGANVLTF	TGTGCCAGCAGCTTAGAAGCGGGCCGCTCTGGGGCCAACGTCCTGACTTTC
NA	NA	TRBV6-1	TRBJ2-1	CASSEPNEQFF	TGTGCCAGCAGTGAACCCAATGAGCAGTTCTTC
few	TRBD1	TRBV28	TRBJ1-4	CASSPTGTSANEKLFF	TGTGCCAGCAGCCCGACAGGGACATCGGCTAATGAAAAACTGTTTTTT
NA	NA	TRBV9	TRBJ2-7	CASSVDVTGPMAYEQYF	TGTGCCAGCAGCGTAGATGTTACGGGTCCGATGGCCTACGAGCAGTACTTC
NA	TRBD2	TRBV11-2	TRBJ2-7	CASSFLAGVVEQYF	TGTGCCAGCAGCTTCTTAGCGGGGGTAGTCGAGCAGTACTTC
NA	TRBD2	TRBV7-2	TRBJ2-3	CASSLVARRGGDTQYF	TGTGCCAGCAGCTTAGTCGCCAGGCGGGGGGGGGATACGCAGTATTTT
NA	TRBD1	TRBV28	TRBJ1-1	CASSTTGGATEAFF	TGTGCCAGCAGTACTACAGGGGGCGCGACTGAAGCTTTCTTT
NA	NA	TRBV28	TRBJ1-4	CASSLQVGKLFF	TGTGCCAGCAGCCTACAGGTCGGAAAACTGTTTTTT
many	NA	TRBV28	TRBJ1-6	CASSLYEKNSPLHF	TGTGCCAGCAGTTTATACGAAAAGAATTCACCCCTCCACTTT
NA	NA	TRBV5-5	TRBJ2-2	CASSLNRVGTGELFF	TGTGCCAGCAGCTTGAACAGGGTAGGCACCGGGGAGCTGTTTTTT
once	NA	TRBV6-1	TRBJ1-2	CASSVLGGSGDYGYTF	TGTGCCAGCAGTGTATTAGGGGGGTCGGGGGATTATGGCTACACCTTC
NA	NA	TRBV7-2	TRBJ2-7	CASSLVWGAGEQYF	TGTGCCAGCAGCTTAGTTTGGGGGGCGGGAGAGCAGTACTTC
NA	TRBD1	TRBV18	TRBJ2-2	CASSPPGQGRTGELFF	TGTGCCAGCTCACCACCGGGACAGGGTCGAACCGGGGAGCTGTTTTTT
NA	TRBD1	TRBV30	TRBJ2-7	CAWSQGTGGYEQYF	TGTGCCTGGAGTCAAGGGACAGGGGGCTACGAGCAGTACTTC
NA	NA	TRBV21-1	TRBJ1-4	CASSKWTNEKLFF	TGTGCCAGCAGCAAATGGACTAATGAAAAACTGTTTTTT
NA	NA	TRBV5-1	TRBJ1-4	CASSLGEINEKLFF	TGCGCCAGCAGCTTGGGAGAGATTAATGAAAAACTGTTTTTT
NA	TRBD1	TRBV19	TRBJ1-1	CASREGGAGTEAFF	TGTGCCAGTAGGGAAGGGGGCGCCGGGACTGAAGCTTTCTTT
few	NA	TRBV6-5	TRBJ1-4	CASSPTAINEKLFF	TGTGCCAGCAGCCCGACAGCTATTAATGAAAAACTGTTTTTT
NA	NA	TRBV30	TRBJ2-2	CAWMPGDTGELFF	TGTGCCTGGATGCCAGGGGACACCGGGGAGCTGTTTTTT